The 3 T cell receptor delta chains given below trace back to one sample, sequenced in a study of γδ T cells in repeated Plasmodium falciparum infection. TCRdb redid clone calling on the multiplex PCR reads using CATT. This table has 85,000 to 95,000 delta-chain clones, roughly 1.4% appearing once. Bulk repertoires came from Vgamma9/Vdelta2+ or Vdelta2-negative gammadelta T cells flow-sorted from PBMC. The specimen sequenced was gamma-delta T cells from blood. Every receptor here comes from a pool of human donors (malaria-infected and uninfected, not separated).

On this clone: The protein that TCRdb holds for this DNA derives from a much larger clone and differs from the translated DNA at residues 10 and 18, which likely indicates a read error; the protein shown here is translated from the DNA. V is TRDV1 and J is TRDJ1; TRDD3 matches 11 bases. The CDR3 spans 23 residues. The V gene end was trimmed by 1 base and the J gene end by 5 bases; junction bases not matched to a gene: 27. Germline lookup yields CDR1 TSWWSYY and CDR2 QGS. As DNA, the CDR3 is TGTGCTCTTGGGGAACCTGGCTTCCTTGCAAACCTACTGGGGGATATAAAAGCGGATAAACTCATCTTT. Amino acids: CALGEPGFLANLLGDIKADKLIF.

This clone was recorded a few times. It differs at one base from a far larger clone, so likely a read error. This sample also contains other DNA sequences that code for the same CDR3. V usage is TRDV1 and J usage is TRDJ1, with a tentative D call TRDD3 (6 bases). There are 19 residues in the CDR3. V was pared by 6 bases and J by 2 bases, with 28 bases between. Germline CDR1 and CDR2: TSWWSYY and QGS. The CDR3 DNA follows: TGTGCTCTTGGAGCCGGAGGGATCCCGTGGATACTCCGAACCGATAAACTCATCTTT. The encoded protein is CALGAGGIPWILRTDKLIF.

This clone was detected only a few times. The protein in TCRdb stems from a much larger clone and differs at residue 7 from this DNA's translation, likely a read error; here the protein is translated from the DNA. V gene TRDV1 combines with J gene TRDJ4; perhaps D is TRDD1 or TRDD3 (5 bases each). Because TCRdb records no J gene, it was assigned here through a match of the DNA to germline. CDR1 is TSWWSYY and CDR2 is QGS in the germline V gene. Trimming stripped 0 bases from V and 3 bases from J, with 38 bases between. The CDR3 contains 23 residues. Written as DNA, the CDR3 is TGTGCTCTTGGGGAACTAGTTAGTAGCCCAATATACGAAATCTGGGATTTGACGGGACCCCTGATCTTT. Protein sequence: CALGELVSSPIYEIWDLTGPLIF.